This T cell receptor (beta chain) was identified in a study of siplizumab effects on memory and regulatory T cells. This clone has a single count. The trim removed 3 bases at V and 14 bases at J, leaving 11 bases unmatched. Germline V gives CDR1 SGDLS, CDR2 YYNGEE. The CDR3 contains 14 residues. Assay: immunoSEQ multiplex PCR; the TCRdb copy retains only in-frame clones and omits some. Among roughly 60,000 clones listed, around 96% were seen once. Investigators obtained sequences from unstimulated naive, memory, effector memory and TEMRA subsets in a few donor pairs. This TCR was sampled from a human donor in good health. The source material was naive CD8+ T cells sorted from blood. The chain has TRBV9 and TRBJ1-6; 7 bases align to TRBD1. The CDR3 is CASSGGQELMTLHF. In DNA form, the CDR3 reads TGTGCCAGCAGCGGAGGACAGGAGTTGATGACCCTCCACTTT.